This T cell receptor (beta chain) was observed in a study of T cells in Graves' hyperthyroidism and ophthalmopathy. Findings and limits, study-wide: Blood also showed most of the thyroid clonotypes that were expanded above 0.001. For ophthalmopathy, model prediction preceded onset by a median approximately 6 months.

Participants, patients aged 18 to 65, had newly diagnosed hyperthyroidism with a duration under 2 months. The CDR3 sequence is 17 residues long. V lost 5 bases to trimming and J lost 4 bases; unmatched junction nucleotides: 14. Germline values: CDR1 MDHEN, CDR2 SYDVKM. In regard to this clonotype: What it binds is unknown.

Authors of the study amplified TCR beta CDR3 regions from RNA transcripts. The HTBI primer set was used in a first-round RT-PCR of the TCR CDR3. MiXCR, run by TCRdb on the multiplex PCR reads, gives a single entry per CDR3 protein. The sample lists 600,000 to 650,000 distinct CDR3 sequences, about 17% seen once, with around 4% in the top ten. Sequencing input: blood. The sequence derives from a woman aged 30 to 39 with Graves' hyperthyroidism. The chain has TRBV28 and TRBJ1-5, with TRBD1 matching over 7 bases. As DNA, the CDR3 is TGTGCCAGCAGTCGGGGGACAGACTCGAGGGGGAATCAGCCCCAGCATTTT. Its translation: CASSRGTDSRGNQPQHF.